This T cell receptor beta chain is drawn from a study of technical replicates of blood from a handful of donors. Trimming pared 0 bases from V and 6 bases from J, leaving 11 bases between. The V gene's germline CDR1 is LGHNA and CDR2 YSLEER. The CDR3 totals 14 residues. Assay: immunoSEQ multiplex PCR; the TCRdb copy retains only in-frame clones and omits some. The sample has 65,000 to 80,000 clones, approximately 98% seen once; the top ten hold over 0.2%. The sequenced sample was T cells isolated from PBMCs. This receptor was taken from a human donor in good health. This chain connects TRBV4-3 to TRBJ1-2; no definite D call. CDR3 nucleotide sequence: TGCGCCAGCAGCCAAGACTACAGCTCGGATGGCTACACCTTC. Translating it yields CASSQDYSSDGYTF.